The 26 T cell receptor beta chains in this list originate from one sample, sequenced in a study of technical replicates of blood from several donors. Some clones are missing from TCRdb's copy, which holds only in-frame ones; the method was immunoSEQ multiplex PCR. Of about 97,000 clones listed, about 96% are singletons. Material: T cells isolated from PBMCs. These receptors all come from a human donor in good health.

The chain uses TRBV2 and TRBJ1-1; D is possibly TRBD1 (5 bases). The CDR3 is made up of 13 amino acids. CDR1 and CDR2 (germline): SNHLY, FYNNEI. Trimming left V 7 bases short and J 0 bases short, with 9 bases between. CDR3 DNA: TGTGCCAGCAAGACAGAGTTGAACACTGAAGCTTTCTTT. The encoded protein is CASKTELNTEAFF.

The V call is TRBV29-1, the J call TRBJ2-1, with 13 positions matching TRBD2. CDR1 SQVTM and CDR2 ANQGSEA come from the germline V gene. J gave up 9 bases and V 4 bases, and 9 bases lay outside the gene matches. This CDR3 has 15 residues. This CDR3 reads CSVGTSGSVGSEQFF. DNA of the CDR3: TGCAGCGTTGGGACTAGCGGGAGTGTAGGGAGTGAGCAGTTCTTC.

The gene calls are TRBV11-3 and TRBJ2-7, with TRBD1 matching 9 bases. The CDR3 totals 15 residues. The germline V gene has CDR1 SGHNT and CDR2 YENEEA. V dropped 1 base and J dropped 4; count of bases not matched to a gene: 5. The CDR3 reads CASSLVGTGIYEQYF. CDR3 coding DNA: TGTGCCAGCAGCTTAGTGGGGACAGGGATTTACGAGCAGTACTTC.

CDR3 sequence reads: CASRPGQGLFGEAFF. CDR3 coding DNA: TGTGCCAGCAGACCGGGACAGGGCCTGTTCGGTGAAGCTTTCTTT. The J gene is TRBJ1-1, the V gene TRBV28; TRBD1 matches 9 bases. J gave up 7 bases and V 6 bases, and 12 bases lay outside the gene matches. CDR3 length: 15 residues. Germline CDR1 reads MDHEN; CDR2 reads SYDVKM.

The chain employs TRBV7-2 and TRBJ2-3; 8 bases align to TRBD2. Germline CDR1 SGHTA, CDR2 FQGNSA. The CDR3 length is 13 residues. The V gene end was trimmed by 5 bases and the J gene end by 8 bases; junction bases not matched to a gene: 6. The CDR3 protein is CASSLDGRVTQYF. For the CDR3, the DNA is TGTGCCAGCAGCCTGGACGGGAGGGTTACGCAGTATTTT.

J is TRBJ2-1 and V is TRBV5-6; no reliable D call. The V end was cut by 3 bases, the J end by 8 bases, with 18 bases between. The length of the CDR3 is 15 residues. Germline V gene lookup returns CDR1 SGHDT and CDR2 YYEEEE. CDR3 bases: TGTGCCAGCAGCTATGACCTAGTATACCCGGATGAGCAGTTCTTC. Protein product: CASSYDLVYPDEQFF.

The chain combines TRBV29-1 with TRBJ2-1; TRBD1 might be the D (6 bases). This CDR3 spans 13 amino acids. The germline V gene encodes CDR1 SQVTM and CDR2 ANQGSEA. With 4 bases removed from V and 6 bases from J, the gap between germline ends came to 13 bases. The CDR3 is CSVGRAGVNEQFF. The CDR3 DNA reads as TGCAGCGTTGGAAGGGCAGGGGTCAATGAGCAGTTCTTC.

This chain links TRBV7-9 with TRBJ2-7, with unresolved D. The CDR3 sequence is 11 residues long. V dropped 2 bases and J dropped 3 bases, with 2 bases sitting between them. Germline assignment: CDR1 SEHNR and CDR2 FQNEAQ (reference sequence). The CDR3 nucleotides are TGTGCCAGCAGCTTATACTACGAGCAGTACTTC. Encoded protein: CASSLYYEQYF. Supplemented by reference TRBV7-9 and TRBJ2-7, the full variable domain reads DTGVSQNPRHKITKRGQNVTFRCDPISEHNRLYWYRQTLGQGPEFLTYFQNEAQLEKSRLLSDRFSAERPKGSFSTLEIQRTEQGDSAMYLCASSLYYEQYFGPGTRLTVT.

The rearrangement links TRBV5-1 to TRBJ1-5; 8 nucleotides line up with TRBD1. The CDR3 sequence is 13 residues long. CDR1 and CDR2 from the germline V gene are SGHRS and YFSETQ. With V trimmed by 4 bases and J by 6 bases, 3 bases remained unmatched. The CDR3 sequence is CASSADRAQPQHF. The CDR3, as DNA: TGCGCCAGCAGCGCGGACAGGGCTCAGCCCCAGCATTTT.

J is TRBJ1-2 and V is TRBV5-1; 7 bases fit TRBD1. CDR1 and CDR2 from the germline V gene are SGHRS and YFSETQ. The CDR3 is 14 amino acids. Losses at the gene ends were 5 bases for V and 4 bases for J; bases not matched to a gene: 8. The CDR3 here is CASRFTGQAYGYTF. The CDR3 nucleotides are TGCGCCAGCAGGTTTACAGGACAGGCCTATGGCTACACCTTC.

The chain is built from TRBV7-2 and TRBJ2-3, with TRBD2 matching 13 bases. After removal of 5 bases from V and 3 bases from J, the junction contained 5 bases not matched to a gene. Per the germline V gene, CDR1 is SGHTA and CDR2 is FQGNSA. This CDR3 is built from 16 residues. In DNA form, the CDR3 reads TGTGCCAGCAGCGGTCAGACTAGCGGGAGGACAGATACGCAGTATTTT. It translates to CASSGQTSGRTDTQYF.

The chain has TRBV19 and TRBJ1-3, with D hard to call. The germline CDR1 and CDR2 sequences are LNHDA and SQIVND (reference sequence). V lost 7 bases and J 0 bases, leaving 7 bases between the germline ends. The CDR3 has 13 residues. CDR3 DNA: TGTGCCAGTATAGCATACTCTGGAAACACCATATATTTT. Its translation: CASIAYSGNTIYF. Looking up the rest from reference TRBV19 and TRBJ1-3 gives the full variable domain: DGGITQSPKYLFRKEGQNVTLSCEQNLNHDAMYWYRQDPGQGLRLIYYSQIVNDFQKGDIAEGYSVSREKKESFPLTVTSAQKNPTAFYLCASIAYSGNTIYFGEGSWLTVV.

The chain employs TRBV5-1 and TRBJ1-4, with D perhaps TRBD1 (6 bases). Trimming removed 2 bases from V and 5 bases from J, with 7 bases in between. This CDR3 is built from 13 residues. Germline CDR1 reads SGHRS; CDR2 reads YFSETQ. The CDR3 sequence is CASSFTGNEKLFF. CDR3 in DNA: TGCGCCAGCAGCTTTACAGGGAATGAAAAACTGTTTTTT. The complete variable domain, with remaining parts taken from reference TRBV5-1 and TRBJ1-4, reads KAGVTQTPRYLIKTRGQQVTLSCSPISGHRSVSWYQQTPGQGLQFLFEYFSETQRNKGNFPGRFSGRQFSNSRSEMNVSTLELGDSALYLCASSFTGNEKLFFGSGTQLSVL.

The gene calls are TRBV6-5 and TRBJ2-1, with 9 bases identical to TRBD2. The J segment lost 4 bases and the V segment lost 6 bases, leaving 7 bases of the junction unmatched. Germline V CDR1 and CDR2: MNHEY, SVGAGI. This CDR3 comprises 15 residues. For the CDR3, the DNA is TGTGCCAGCAGCAGGGGACTAGCCTATTACAATGAGCAGTTCTTC. Its translation is CASSRGLAYYNEQFF.

The chain uses TRBV4-1 and TRBJ2-7, with 8 bases lining up with TRBD1. Germline CDR1 MGHRA, CDR2 YSYEKL. Trimming removed 2 bases from V and 4 bases from J; junction bases left unmatched: 4. CDR3 length: 14 residues. For the CDR3, the DNA is TGCGCCAGCAGCCAACGGACAGGGTTTTACGAGCAGTACTTC. Its translation: CASSQRTGFYEQYF.

The CDR3 sequence: CASSQAYLQGMNTEAFF. CDR3 coding DNA: TGTGCCAGCAGCCAAGCTTACTTACAGGGAATGAACACTGAAGCTTTCTTT. The chain links TRBV4-2 to TRBJ1-1; D might be TRBD1 (6 bases). From germline, CDR1 is LGHNA and CDR2 YNFKEQ. CDR3 length: 17 amino acids. Trimming took off 1 base at V and 0 bases at J, with 15 bases between the two ends.

CDR3 nucleotides: TGTGCCACCAGCGACCTGACGACTACCGGGGAGCTGTTTTTT. Amino acid sequence: CATSDLTTTGELFF. The genes are TRBV15 and TRBJ2-2; D is uncertain. V lost 5 bases to trimming and J lost 5 bases, with 12 bases between them. The length of the CDR3 is 14 residues. CDR1 and CDR2 (germline): LNHNV, YYDKDF (reference sequence).

The gene calls are TRBV19 and TRBJ2-3, with D possibly being TRBD1 (5 bases). The CDR3 is 15 amino acids. Per the germline V gene, CDR1 is LNHDA and CDR2 is SQIVND (reference sequence). Deletions cut 5 bases from V and 0 bases from J, with 12 bases between. Here the CDR3 reads CASSLLQASTDTQYF. The CDR3 nucleotides are TGTGCCAGTAGTCTATTACAGGCTAGCACAGATACGCAGTATTTT. Drawing the rest from reference TRBV19 and TRBJ2-3, the complete variable domain is DGGITQSPKYLFRKEGQNVTLSCEQNLNHDAMYWYRQDPGQGLRLIYYSQIVNDFQKGDIAEGYSVSREKKESFPLTVTSAQKNPTAFYLCASSLLQASTDTQYFGPGTRLTVL.

The J gene is TRBJ2-3, the V gene TRBV28, with a tentative D call TRBD2 (5 bases). The V gene's germline CDR1 is MDHEN and CDR2 SYDVKM. The CDR3 sequence is 15 residues long. With 6 bases removed from V and 3 bases from J, the gap between germline ends came to 16 bases. The CDR3 region is CASSKPRQRTDTQYF. Here the CDR3 DNA reads TGTGCCAGCAGCAAGCCGCGCCAGCGGACAGATACGCAGTATTTT.

The V call is TRBV9, the J call TRBJ2-7; 11 nucleotides agree with TRBD1. The CDR3 runs to 16 residues. Germline CDR1 reads SGDLS; CDR2 reads YYNGEE. The trim removed 0 bases at V and 6 bases at J, leaving 8 bases unmatched. The CDR3 reads CASSVGSGQGAIEQYF. The CDR3 DNA reads TGTGCCAGCAGCGTAGGTAGCGGACAGGGGGCAATCGAGCAGTACTTC.

This chain connects TRBV6-4 to TRBJ2-1, with D possibly being TRBD2 (7 bases). The germline CDR1 and CDR2 sequences are MRHNA and SNTAGT. CDR3 length: 15 residues. With 2 bases removed from V and 7 bases from J, the gap between germline ends came to 15 bases. The CDR3 region has the DNA TGTGCCAGCAGTGACGGGGGGGCTCTGAGAAATGAGCAGTTCTTC. It yields the protein CASSDGGALRNEQFF.

The rearrangement joins TRBV6-1 to TRBJ1-4; tentatively, D is TRBD1 (5 bases). This CDR3 region has 14 residues. Germline CDR1 is MNHNS and CDR2 is SASEGT. The ends were cut back, 6 bases at V and 1 base at J, with 9 bases in the middle. CDR3 nucleotide sequence: TGTGCCAGCAGCGTCAGGGTAACTAATGAAAAACTGTTTTTT. This sequence encodes CASSVRVTNEKLFF.

This sequence joins TRBV2 and TRBJ2-1; TRBD2 matches 14 bases. Germline V gene sequence: CDR1 SNHLY, CDR2 FYNNEI. The CDR3 totals 15 residues. The V gene end was trimmed by 5 bases and the J gene end by 8 bases; junction bases not matched to a gene: 5. CDR3 region: CASSIGTSGSHEQFF. CDR3 coding DNA: TGTGCCAGCAGTATTGGGACTAGCGGGAGTCATGAGCAGTTCTTC.

The V and J genes are TRBV19 and TRBJ2-3, with D possibly matching TRBD2 (7 bases). CDR1 and CDR2 (germline): LNHDA, SQIVND (reference sequence). The CDR3 runs to 15 residues. V gave up 3 bases and J gave up 3 bases, with 13 bases separating them. CDR3 nucleotides: TGTGCCAGTAGTATGGGGGGGGGCAAGACAGATACGCAGTATTTT. Its protein is CASSMGGGKTDTQYF.

The CDR3 region has the DNA TGCGCCAGCACCTCAGGACTAGCGGGAGTTTTGACAGATACGCAGTATTTT. It encodes CASTSGLAGVLTDTQYF. V and J are TRBV4-1 and TRBJ2-3, with 13 bases matching TRBD2. CDR1 and CDR2 (germline): MGHRA, YSYEKL. The CDR3 is 17 amino acids. The ends lost 7 bases at V and 3 bases at J; junction bases unmatched: 10.

This clone has only one observation. The V gene is TRBV5-4, the J gene TRBJ1-2; D ambiguous. The CDR3 consists of 13 residues. Between the trimmed V and J ends, which lost 3 bases and 3 bases, there was a span of 9 bases. Germline V gives CDR1 SGHNT, CDR2 YYREEE (reference sequence). CDR3 loop: CASSSQAYYGYTF. Here the CDR3 DNA reads TGTGCCAGCAGCTCGCAGGCCTACTATGGCTACACCTTC.